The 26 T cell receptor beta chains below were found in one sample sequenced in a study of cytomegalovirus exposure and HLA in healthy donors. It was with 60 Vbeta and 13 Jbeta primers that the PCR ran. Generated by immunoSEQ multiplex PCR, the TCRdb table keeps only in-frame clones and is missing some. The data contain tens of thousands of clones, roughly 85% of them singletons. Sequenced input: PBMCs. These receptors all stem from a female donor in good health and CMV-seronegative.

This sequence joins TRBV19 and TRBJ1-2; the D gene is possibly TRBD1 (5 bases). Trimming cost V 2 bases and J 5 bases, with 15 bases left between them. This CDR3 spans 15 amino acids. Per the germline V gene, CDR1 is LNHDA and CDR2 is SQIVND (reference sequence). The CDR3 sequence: CASSITSGLRYGYTF. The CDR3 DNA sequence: TGTGCCAGTAGTATAACGTCAGGGTTGAGATATGGCTACACCTTC.

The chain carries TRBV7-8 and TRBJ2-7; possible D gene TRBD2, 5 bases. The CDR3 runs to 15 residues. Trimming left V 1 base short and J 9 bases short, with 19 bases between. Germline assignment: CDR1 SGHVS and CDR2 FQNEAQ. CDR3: CASSLEGSRVVVQYF. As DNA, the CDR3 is TGTGCCAGCAGCTTAGAAGGGAGTCGGGTAGTGGTGCAGTACTTC.

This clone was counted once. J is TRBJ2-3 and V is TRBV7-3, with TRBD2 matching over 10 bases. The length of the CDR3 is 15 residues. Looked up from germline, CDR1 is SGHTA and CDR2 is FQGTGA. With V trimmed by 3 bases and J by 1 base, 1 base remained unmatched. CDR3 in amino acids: CASSFTSGGTDTQYF. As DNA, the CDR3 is TGTGCCAGCAGCTTTACTAGCGGGGGCACAGATACGCAGTATTTT.

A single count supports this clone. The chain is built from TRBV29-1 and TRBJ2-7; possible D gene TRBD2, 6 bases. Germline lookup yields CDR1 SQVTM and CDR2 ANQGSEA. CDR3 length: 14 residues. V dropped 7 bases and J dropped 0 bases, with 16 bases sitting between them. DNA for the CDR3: TGCAGCGCCCGTCGGGACTCCACCTCCTACGAGCAGTACTTC. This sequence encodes CSARRDSTSYEQYF.

The CDR3 loop reads CASRLAGGRRTDTQYF. The CDR3 bases are TGCGCCAGCAGACTAGCGGGAGGGCGACGCACAGATACGCAGTATTTT. The chain is built from TRBV5-1 and TRBJ2-3; 13 bases are shared with TRBD2. Losses at the gene ends were 5 bases for V and 1 base for J; bases not matched to a gene: 4. The CDR3 covers 16 residues. Germline CDR1 SGHRS, CDR2 YFSETQ. The variable domain in full, with the rest retrieved from reference TRBV5-1 and TRBJ2-3, is KAGVTQTPRYLIKTRGQQVTLSCSPISGHRSVSWYQQTPGQGLQFLFEYFSETQRNKGNFPGRFSGRQFSNSRSEMNVSTLELGDSALYLCASRLAGGRRTDTQYFGPGTRLTVL.

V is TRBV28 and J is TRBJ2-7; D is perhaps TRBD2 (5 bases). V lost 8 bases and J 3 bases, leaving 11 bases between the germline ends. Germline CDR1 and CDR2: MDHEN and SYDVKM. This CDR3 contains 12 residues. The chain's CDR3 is CASQTTLYEQYF. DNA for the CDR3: TGTGCCAGCCAGACTACCCTCTACGAGCAGTACTTC.

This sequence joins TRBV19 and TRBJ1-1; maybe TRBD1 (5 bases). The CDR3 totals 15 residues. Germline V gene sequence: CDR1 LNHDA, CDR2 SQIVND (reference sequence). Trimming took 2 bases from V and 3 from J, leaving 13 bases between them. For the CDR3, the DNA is TGTGCCAGTAGTATACCCCTCGCAGGGTACACTGAAGCTTTCTTT. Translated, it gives CASSIPLAGYTEAFF.

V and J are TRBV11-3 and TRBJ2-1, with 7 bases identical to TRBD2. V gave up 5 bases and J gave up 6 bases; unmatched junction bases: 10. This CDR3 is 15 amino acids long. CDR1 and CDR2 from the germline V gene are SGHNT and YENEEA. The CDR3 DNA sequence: TGTGCCAGCAGCCGAACTAGCGTGGGGGGCAATGAGCAGTTCTTC. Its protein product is CASSRTSVGGNEQFF.

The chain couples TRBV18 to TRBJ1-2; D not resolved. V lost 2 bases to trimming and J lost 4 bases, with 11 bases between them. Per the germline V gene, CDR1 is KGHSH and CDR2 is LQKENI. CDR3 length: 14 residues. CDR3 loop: CASSPGQDIYGYTF. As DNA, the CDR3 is TGTGCCAGCTCACCAGGCCAGGATATCTATGGCTACACCTTC.

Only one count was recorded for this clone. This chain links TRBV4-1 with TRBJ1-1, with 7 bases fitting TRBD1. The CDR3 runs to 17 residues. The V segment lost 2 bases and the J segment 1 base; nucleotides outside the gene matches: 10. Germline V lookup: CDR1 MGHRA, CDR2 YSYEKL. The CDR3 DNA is TGCGCCAGCAGCCAACCCGCCAAACAGGGGCGGAACACTGAAGCTTTCTTT. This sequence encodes CASSQPAKQGRNTEAFF.

CDR3 region: CASSGSRGSTSTDTQYF. CDR3 DNA sequence: TGTGCCAGCAGCGGGTCCCGAGGTTCAACTAGCACAGATACGCAGTATTTT. The chain is built from TRBV27 and TRBJ2-3; D unresolved. Germline V lookup: CDR1 MNHEY, CDR2 SMNVEV (reference sequence). The CDR3 is 17 residues long. Deletions cut 6 bases from V and 0 bases from J, with 19 bases between.

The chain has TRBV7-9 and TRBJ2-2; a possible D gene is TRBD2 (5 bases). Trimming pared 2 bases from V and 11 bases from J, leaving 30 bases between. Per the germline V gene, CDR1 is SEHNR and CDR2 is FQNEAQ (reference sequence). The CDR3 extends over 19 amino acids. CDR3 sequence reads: CASSLSYSSRPSLGRELFF. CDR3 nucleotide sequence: TGTGCCAGCAGCTTAAGCTATTCTAGTCGGCCTAGCCTCGGAAGAGAGCTGTTTTTT.

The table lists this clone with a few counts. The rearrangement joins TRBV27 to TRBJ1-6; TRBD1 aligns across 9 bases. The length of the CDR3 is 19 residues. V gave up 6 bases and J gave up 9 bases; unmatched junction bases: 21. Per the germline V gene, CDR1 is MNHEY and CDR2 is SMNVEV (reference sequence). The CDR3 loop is CASSSFRPLGTGTTSPLHF. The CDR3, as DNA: TGTGCCAGCAGCTCGTTTCGCCCTCTTGGGACAGGGACGACTTCACCCCTCCACTTT.

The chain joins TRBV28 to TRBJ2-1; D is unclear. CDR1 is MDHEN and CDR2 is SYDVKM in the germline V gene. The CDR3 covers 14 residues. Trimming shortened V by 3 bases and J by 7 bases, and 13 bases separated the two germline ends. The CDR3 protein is CASSFLMAENEQFF. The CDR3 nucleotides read TGTGCCAGCAGTTTCCTTATGGCGGAGAATGAGCAGTTCTTC.

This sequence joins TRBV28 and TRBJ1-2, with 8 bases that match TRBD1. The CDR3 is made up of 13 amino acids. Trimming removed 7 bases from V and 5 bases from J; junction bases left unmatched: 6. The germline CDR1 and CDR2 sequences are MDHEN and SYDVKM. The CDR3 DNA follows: TGTGCCAGCAAGACAGGGGCCCTATATGGCTACACCTTC. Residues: CASKTGALYGYTF.

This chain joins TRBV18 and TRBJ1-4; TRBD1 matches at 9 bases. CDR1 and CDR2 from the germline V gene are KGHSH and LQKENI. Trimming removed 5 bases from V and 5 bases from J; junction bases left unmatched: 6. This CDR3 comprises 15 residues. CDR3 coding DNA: TGTGCCAGCTCATCACAGGGGGCGCGGAATGAAAAACTGTTTTTT. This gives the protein CASSSQGARNEKLFF.

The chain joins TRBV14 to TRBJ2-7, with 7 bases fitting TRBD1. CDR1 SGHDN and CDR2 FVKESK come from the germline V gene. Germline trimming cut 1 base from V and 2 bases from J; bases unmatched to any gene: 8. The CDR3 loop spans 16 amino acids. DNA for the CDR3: TGTGCCAGCAGCCAAGGGCTACAGGGGTCACCCTACGAGCAGTACTTC. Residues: CASSQGLQGSPYEQYF.

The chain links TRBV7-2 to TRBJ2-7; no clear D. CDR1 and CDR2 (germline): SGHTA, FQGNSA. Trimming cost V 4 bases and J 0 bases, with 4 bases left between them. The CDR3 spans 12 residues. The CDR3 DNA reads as TGTGCCAGCAGCTCTAGCTCCTACGAGCAGTACTTC. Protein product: CASSSSSYEQYF.

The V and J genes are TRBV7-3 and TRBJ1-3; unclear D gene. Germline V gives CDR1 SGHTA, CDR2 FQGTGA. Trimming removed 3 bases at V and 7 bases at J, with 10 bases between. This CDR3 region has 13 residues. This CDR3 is CASSLSRSNTIYF. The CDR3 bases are TGTGCCAGCAGCTTGAGTCGTTCGAACACCATATATTTT.

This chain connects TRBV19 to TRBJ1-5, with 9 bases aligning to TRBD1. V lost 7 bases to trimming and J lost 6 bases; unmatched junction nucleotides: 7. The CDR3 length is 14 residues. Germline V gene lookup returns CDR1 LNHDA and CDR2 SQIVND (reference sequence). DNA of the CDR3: TGTGCCAGTACCCAGGACAGGGGACGTCAGCCCCAGCATTTT. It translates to CASTQDRGRQPQHF.

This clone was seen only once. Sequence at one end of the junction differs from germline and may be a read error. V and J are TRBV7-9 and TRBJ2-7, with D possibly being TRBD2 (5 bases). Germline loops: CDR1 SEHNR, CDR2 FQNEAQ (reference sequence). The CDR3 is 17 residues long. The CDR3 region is CSSSLATAGMGPYEQYF. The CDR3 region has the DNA TGTTCCAGCAGCTTAGCCACAGCCGGGATGGGTCCCTACGAGCAGTACTTC.

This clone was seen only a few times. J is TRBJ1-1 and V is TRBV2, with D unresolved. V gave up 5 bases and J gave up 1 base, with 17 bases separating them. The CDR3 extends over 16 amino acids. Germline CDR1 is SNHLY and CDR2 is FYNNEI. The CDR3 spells CASSRGSGFENTEAFF. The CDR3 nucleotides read TGTGCCAGCAGTCGAGGGTCGGGGTTCGAGAACACTGAAGCTTTCTTT.

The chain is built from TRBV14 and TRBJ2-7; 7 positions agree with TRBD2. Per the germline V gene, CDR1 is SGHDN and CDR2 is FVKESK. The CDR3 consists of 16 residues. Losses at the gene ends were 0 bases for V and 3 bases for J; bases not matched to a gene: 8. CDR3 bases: TGTGCCAGCAGCCAAGATACCGGGACTACTTTCTACGAGCAGTACTTC. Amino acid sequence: CASSQDTGTTFYEQYF.

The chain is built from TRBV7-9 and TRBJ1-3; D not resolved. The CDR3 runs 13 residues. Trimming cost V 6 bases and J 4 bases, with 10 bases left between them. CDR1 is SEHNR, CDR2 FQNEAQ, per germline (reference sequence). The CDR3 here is CASRLVGGNTIYF. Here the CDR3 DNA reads TGTGCCAGCAGACTAGTGGGAGGAAACACCATATATTTT.

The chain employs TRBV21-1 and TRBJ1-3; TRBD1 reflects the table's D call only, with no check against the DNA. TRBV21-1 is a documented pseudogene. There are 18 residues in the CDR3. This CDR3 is CASSKKIAGTGVRNTIYF. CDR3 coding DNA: TGTGCCAGCAGCAAAAAAATTGCAGGGACAGGGGTACGGAACACCATATATTTT.

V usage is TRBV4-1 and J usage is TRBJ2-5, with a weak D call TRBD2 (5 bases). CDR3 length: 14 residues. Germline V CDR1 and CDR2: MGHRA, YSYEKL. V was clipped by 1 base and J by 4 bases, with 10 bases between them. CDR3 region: CASSQGRTAETQYF. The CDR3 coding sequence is TGCGCCAGCAGCCAAGGGAGGACCGCAGAGACCCAGTACTTC.